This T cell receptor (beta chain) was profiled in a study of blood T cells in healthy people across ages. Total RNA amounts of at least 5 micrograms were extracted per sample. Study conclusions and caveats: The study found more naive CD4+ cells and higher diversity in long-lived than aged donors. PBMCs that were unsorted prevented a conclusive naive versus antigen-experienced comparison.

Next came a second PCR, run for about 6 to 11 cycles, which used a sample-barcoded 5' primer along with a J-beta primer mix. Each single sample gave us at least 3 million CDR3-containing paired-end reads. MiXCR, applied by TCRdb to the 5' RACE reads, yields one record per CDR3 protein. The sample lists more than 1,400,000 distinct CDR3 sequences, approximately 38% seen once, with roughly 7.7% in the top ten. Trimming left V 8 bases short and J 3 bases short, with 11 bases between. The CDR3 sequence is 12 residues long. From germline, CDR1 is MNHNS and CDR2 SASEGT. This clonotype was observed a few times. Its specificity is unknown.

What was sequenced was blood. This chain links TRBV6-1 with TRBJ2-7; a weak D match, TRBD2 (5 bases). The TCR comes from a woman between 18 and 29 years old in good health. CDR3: CASLSGNYEQYF. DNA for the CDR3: TGTGCCAGCCTCAGCGGTAACTACGAGCAGTACTTC.